This TCR beta chain is from a study of blood T cell repertoires in COVID-19 (dated by TCRdb to about 2020). Study-wide context: Samples from collaborators originated in the United States, Italy and Spain and spanned both the acute and convalescent phases of COVID-19. Sample metadata almost always included a de-identified subject ID, COVID-19 status, age in years and sex. Where HLA class I and class II types were available, the types were taken from metadata supplied by the sample provider, not from assay-based typing. The samples were drawn from the first 160 participants of the ongoing ImmuneRACE study and from some 1,300 subjects provided by 6 global collaborators. Deeply sampled blood TCRbeta repertoires from subjects exposed to, actively infected with, or recovered from COVID-19 were included in the dataset. The repertoires were released in a freely available public database meant as a resource for research on the immune response to SARS-CoV-2. The material from the prospective study consisted of cDNA or gDNA derived from T cells, B-cell-depleted T cells, or PBMCs. General findings and caveats noted by the study authors: The amount of clinical and demographic metadata varied by source and participant and was provided uncurated.

The germline V gene provides CDR1 SGHTA and CDR2 FQGNSA. From the cysteine up to the phenylalanine, the CDR3 has a length of 15 residues. Only CDR3 DNA remains: 45 bases, in frame from the first base. The junction carries 11 bases between V and J, which are trimmed by 2 bases and 6 bases respectively. A word on this clone: The target of this receptor is not known. No base quality values were provided; no much bigger clone lies one nucleotide off.

The immunoSEQ Assay, a bias-controlled multiplex PCR, was used to amplify TCRbeta CDR3 regions from genomic DNA. The original methods were these. The number of nucleated cells in each sample was estimated by amplification of reference gene primers within the assay. To quantify the absolute abundance of each unique TCRbeta CDR3 rearrangement, sequence reads were collapsed and filtered. For each sample, productive Simpson clonality was calculated as the square root of Simpson's diversity index over productive rearrangements. TCRdb retrieved this table from immuneACCESS and kept in-frame rearrangements only. Not all clones are present; in checked studies, unresolved V genes account for under half, and no reason is known for the remainder. V and J calls and clone size are copied from that table; D and trimming were computed from the DNA. This sample is represented by some 220,000 clones; roughly 75% of them were singletons. Together, the top ten hold approximately 6.6% of the sample.

The collaborating institutions used their own protocols to collect whole blood in K2EDTA tubes. Collaborator samples were shipped for TCRbeta analysis as frozen whole blood, isolated PBMCs, or DNA extracted from either sample type. The chain couples TRBV7-2 to TRBJ1-6; matching of 6 bases hints at TRBD1 as the D gene. The source is a woman in her seventies with acute or convalescent COVID-19. Sample: peripheral blood. At the DNA level, the sequence is TGTGCCAGCAGCTTATTCACAGGGTCTAATTCACCCCTCCACTTT. Translated, it gives CASSLFTGSNSPLHF. Full variable domain (CDR3 extended with the reference TRBV7-2 and TRBJ1-6 proteins): GAGVSQSPSNKVTEKGKDVELRCDPISGHTALYWYRQSLGQGLEFLIYFQGNSAPDKSGLPSDRFSAERTGGSVSTLTIQRTQQEDSAVYLCASSLFTGSNSPLHFGNGTRLTVT.